This T cell receptor beta chain was sequenced in a study of cytomegalovirus exposure and HLA in healthy donors. For the study at large: The same platform used for the roughly 650 first-cohort repertoires was also used for the 120 or so validation repertoires, as a later analysis reported. Study-wide results and limits: The study found most TCR sequences rare, yet found some public TCRs in many donors.

Assay: immunoSEQ multiplex PCR; the TCRdb copy retains only in-frame clones and omits some. The table records 90,000 to 150,000 clones, more than 75% of them present only once. This clone was seen once. Its target is not known. Trimming took off 1 base at V and 0 bases at J, with 13 bases between the two ends. Germline V CDR1 and CDR2: LNHDA, SQIVND (reference sequence). The CDR3 is made up of 18 amino acids. The sequence was obtained from a woman younger than 30 in good health and CMV-seropositive. Sequenced: PBMCs. The rearrangement links TRBV19 to TRBJ2-6; D is perhaps TRBD2 (7 bases). As DNA, the CDR3 is TGTGCCAGTAGTATAGGCACGGGGGGCTACTCTGGGGCCAACGTCCTGACTTTC. Protein: CASSIGTGGYSGANVLTF.